The 6 T cell receptor beta chains listed next were all sequenced from one sample in a study of early T cells in non-severe SARS-CoV-2 infection. MiXCR, run by TCRdb on the 5' RACE reads, gives a single entry per CDR3 protein. The table has approximately 120,000 distinct CDR3 sequences, 15% seen once; the top ten hold roughly a fifth. Material: whole blood. All receptors derive from an adult who was a healthcare worker with PCR-confirmed SARS-CoV-2 infection or an uninfected control (not recorded which).

This clonotype was counted between two and nine times. Here the CDR3 DNA reads TGCAGCGTTGACAGGGTAGAAGCCTACAATGAGCAGTTCTTC. It codes for CSVDRVEAYNEQFF. The V and J genes are TRBV29-1 and TRBJ2-1; tentative D call: TRBD1 (5 bases). CDR3 size: 14 residues. The ends were cut back, 3 bases at V and 2 bases at J, with 11 bases in the middle. Germline assignment: CDR1 SQVTM and CDR2 ANQGSEA.

The gene calls are TRBV12-3 or TRBV12-4 and TRBJ2-6; D might be TRBD1 (5 bases). V was shortened by 4 bases and J by 2 bases, with 9 bases between the two germline ends. CDR3 length: 15 residues. In DNA form, the CDR3 reads TGTGCCAGCAGTTCGCAGGGTCCTGGGGCCAACGTCCTGACTTTC. It codes for CASSSQGPGANVLTF.

This clonotype has more than one count but fewer than ten. One end of the junction fails to match germline, which may point to a read error. This chain uses TRBV2 with TRBJ1-5; D unclear. The germline V gene has CDR1 SNHLY and CDR2 FYNNEI. The CDR3 covers 13 residues. The CDR3 bases are TGTGTCAGCAACCGCGAGCATAATCAGCCCCAGCATTTT. Protein product: CVSNREHNQPQHF.

This chain links TRBV9 with TRBJ2-3, with D perhaps TRBD2 (6 bases). The germline gives CDR1 SGDLS, CDR2 YYNGEE. The CDR3 is made up of 15 amino acids. V was cut by 0 bases and J by 2 bases, with 10 bases left in between. CDR3 sequence reads: CASSVVGGYTDTQYF. CDR3 DNA: TGTGCCAGCAGCGTAGTGGGGGGATACACAGATACGCAGTATTTT.

The V gene is TRBV7-8, the J gene TRBJ2-6; D possibly corresponds to TRBD2 (6 bases). CDR3 length equals 15 residues. Germline loops: CDR1 SGHVS, CDR2 FQNEAQ. The V end was cut by 7 bases, the J end by 0 bases, with 10 bases between. The CDR3 sequence: CASTRDHSGANVLTF. The CDR3 nucleotides read TGTGCCAGCACGCGGGATCACTCTGGGGCCAACGTCCTGACTTTC.

The chain couples TRBV19 to TRBJ1-2; D perhaps matches TRBD1 (5 bases). The V and J ends lost 5 bases and 8 bases respectively, with 15 bases between them. The germline V gene has CDR1 LNHDA and CDR2 SQIVND (reference sequence). This CDR3 comprises 13 residues. The CDR3 DNA reads as TGTGCCAGTAGTGATTCTGGTAGACAGGGCTACACCTTC. It yields the protein CASSDSGRQGYTF.